Included here is one TCR beta chain sequence, with context. Its specific antigen is unknown. Per-nucleotide qualities are absent, and no much larger clonotype sits a single base away. Multiplexed two-step PCR with Vbeta-specific forward primers and Jbeta-specific reverse primers was used to amplify TCRbeta CDR3 regions. Through the immunoSEQ service, the TCRbeta libraries were run on an Illumina instrument for sequencing. Regarding the original processing steps: V, D and J genes were assigned using IMGT annotation, and counts were corrected for multiplex PCR bias using synthetic CDR3 analogues. In the immunoSEQ Analyzer, repertoire clonality was calculated as one minus the normalized Shannon entropy. Clonal expansion was defined using Fisher's exact test with Benjamini-Hochberg false discovery rate control and a two-tailed threshold of P<0.01. TCRdb re-hosts the immuneACCESS table, in-frame sequences only. Its copies lack some clones; in the studies checked, an unresolved V gene accounts for under half of them, and the cause for the rest is not known. V and J calls and clone size are as listed in that table; D and trimming were resolved from the DNA. In this sample the table shows tens of thousands of clones, about three quarters of which occur a single time. About 2.4% of the sample lies in the top ten.

CDR1 MNHEY and CDR2 SMNVEV were looked up in the germline V gene (reference sequence). Including cysteine and phenylalanine, the CDR3 has 15 amino acids. Only CDR3 DNA is held: 45 bases, read in frame from base 1. The V end gives up 8 bases and the J end 5 bases, leaving 9 bases in the junction not matched to a gene. FACS was used to sort naive T cells as CD45RA+ cells and memory T cells as CD45RO+ CD4+ or CD8+ cells. Two healthy control subjects provided the T cells used for TCR sequencing. For the mixed lymphocyte reactions, sorted T cell subsets left unstimulated acted as baseline controls. The Qiagen DNeasy Blood & Tissue Kit was used to extract genomic DNA. This record belongs to a study of regulatory dendritic cells for organ transplantation (TCRdb year 2017). About the study as a whole: Sorted naive and memory CD4+ and CD8+ T cells had their TCRbeta repertoires sequenced both before and after allostimulation with either regulatory or mature dendritic cells.

General conclusions and limits of the study: Only a couple of subjects were sequenced, and considerable between-individual heterogeneity in the alloreactive memory CD8+ T cell pool was noted by the authors. Among the resting subsets, memory CD8+ T cells contained the most alloreactive TCR clonotypes. Repertoires were highly diverse in naive CD4+ and CD8+ T cells, less diverse in memory cells, and most oligoclonal in memory CD8+ cells. Expansion of memory CD8+ clones was induced by allostimulation in both subjects, but more limited expansion appeared to be induced by regulatory dendritic cells than by mature dendritic cells.

Material for sequencing was memory CD4+ T cells from blood. This sample's cell subset or site label indicates: CD45RO+ memory T cells. The origin of this receptor is a human donor in good health. The rearrangement combines TRBV27 with TRBJ2-2; 9 central bases correspond to TRBD2. The nucleotides read TGTGCCAGCTATTCCGGACTAGCGCGGACCGGGGAGCTGTTTTTT. Its translation is CASYSGLARTGELFF.